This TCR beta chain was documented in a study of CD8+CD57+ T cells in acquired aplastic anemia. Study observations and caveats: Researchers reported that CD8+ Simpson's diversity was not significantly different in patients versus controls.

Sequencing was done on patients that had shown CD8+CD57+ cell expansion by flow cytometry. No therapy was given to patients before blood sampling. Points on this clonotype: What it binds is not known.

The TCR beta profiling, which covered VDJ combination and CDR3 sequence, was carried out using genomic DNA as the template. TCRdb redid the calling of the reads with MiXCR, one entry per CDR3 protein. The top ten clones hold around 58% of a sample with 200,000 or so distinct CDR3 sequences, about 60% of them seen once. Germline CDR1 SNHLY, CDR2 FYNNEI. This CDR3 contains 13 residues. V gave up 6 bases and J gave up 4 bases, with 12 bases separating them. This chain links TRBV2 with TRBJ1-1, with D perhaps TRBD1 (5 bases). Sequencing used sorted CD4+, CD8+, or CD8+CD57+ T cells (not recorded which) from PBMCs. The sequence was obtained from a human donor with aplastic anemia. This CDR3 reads CASRFNRSTEAFF. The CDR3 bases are TGTGCCAGCAGATTCAACAGGAGCACTGAAGCTTTCTTT.